This T cell receptor beta chain was recorded in a study of control samples from healthy donors and cancer patients. This CDR3 contains 14 residues. V was shortened by 6 bases and J by 0 bases, with 9 bases between the two germline ends. Germline lookup yields CDR1 MNHEY and CDR2 SVGAGI. Repertoires were generated with immunoSEQ multiplex PCR, while TCRdb's copy carries only in-frame clones and drops some. The sample carries approximately 100,000 clones, around 88% recorded once. The chain recombines TRBV6-5 with TRBJ2-1; D gene unclear. Specimen: blood. The sequence came from a man aged 25 to 40 in good health. The chain's CDR3 is CASSPVGSYNEQFF. The CDR3 DNA sequence: TGTGCCAGCAGCCCCGTTGGCTCCTACAATGAGCAGTTCTTC.